Shown below are 17 T cell receptor beta chains from a single sample sequenced in a study of blood T cell repertoires in COVID-19. Data came from immunoSEQ multiplex PCR; TCRdb stores just in-frame clones and leaves some out. The sample includes roughly 270,000 clones, 88% of them seen just once. Sequencing used peripheral blood. The receptors were gathered from a man between 18 and 29 years old with active or convalescent COVID-19.

This chain uses TRBV29-1 with TRBJ1-1, with D possibly matching TRBD1 (6 bases). CDR1 and CDR2 from the germline V gene are SQVTM and ANQGSEA. V gave up 3 bases and J gave up 11 bases, with 25 bases separating them. There are 15 residues in the CDR3. The CDR3 coding sequence is TGCAGCGTTGACACCTCGACAGGAGAAACTCTCGGGGCTTTCTTT. Translating gives CSVDTSTGETLGAFF.

This clone was counted only a few times. This chain joins TRBV25-1 and TRBJ2-7, with a tentative D call TRBD1 (6 bases). Trimming took off 3 bases at V and 4 bases at J, with 13 bases between the two ends. The CDR3 runs 14 residues. Per germline, CDR1 MGHDK and CDR2 SYGVNS. CDR3 nucleotides: TGTGCCAGCAGTGACTGGCAGGGGCGGTACGAGCAGTACTTC. Encoded protein: CASSDWQGRYEQYF.

This chain connects TRBV29-1 to TRBJ1-2, with TRBD1 matching over 9 bases. The CDR3 runs 15 residues. From germline, CDR1 is SQVTM and CDR2 ANQGSEA. The J segment lost 8 bases and the V segment lost 4 bases, leaving 14 bases of the junction unmatched. This chain's CDR3 is CSVVVIQTGGDGYTF. The CDR3 nucleotides read TGCAGCGTTGTTGTGATTCAGACAGGGGGTGACGGCTACACCTTC.

This clone was counted a single time. For the CDR3, the DNA is TGCGCCAGCAGCCCCGCGGAGAGCTCCTACAATGAGCAGTTCTTC. Protein product: CASSPAESSYNEQFF. The genes are TRBV4-3 and TRBJ2-1; D uncertain. CDR1 and CDR2 from the germline V gene are LGHNA and YSLEER. The V and J ends lost 4 bases and 0 bases respectively, with 10 bases between them. The CDR3 is made up of 15 amino acids.

This sequence joins TRBV19 and TRBJ1-5; 9 positions agree with TRBD1. From germline, CDR1 is LNHDA and CDR2 SQIVND (reference sequence). The CDR3 has 15 residues. The ends lost 5 bases at V and 3 bases at J; junction bases unmatched: 5. Written as DNA, the CDR3 is TGTGCCAGTAGTGGGGGACAGGGATACAATCAGCCCCAGCATTTT. Translating it yields CASSGGQGYNQPQHF.

This chain links TRBV28 with TRBJ1-1; D gene ambiguous. V shed 3 bases and J shed 1 base, with 9 bases lying between them. CDR3 length: 14 residues. Per the germline V gene, CDR1 is MDHEN and CDR2 is SYDVKM. The chain's CDR3 is CASSFSRSNTEAFF. The CDR3 region has the DNA TGTGCCAGCAGTTTCTCCAGGTCGAACACTGAAGCTTTCTTT.

CDR3 bases: TGTGCCAGCAAAGACTCGACAGGGGTAATCACTGAAGCTTTCTTT. Translating it yields CASKDSTGVITEAFF. The rearrangement links TRBV27 to TRBJ1-1; 8 positions match TRBD1. Unmatched junction bases numbered 11, after V lost 7 bases and J lost 4 bases. The germline V gene encodes CDR1 MNHEY and CDR2 SMNVEV (reference sequence). The length of the CDR3 is 15 residues.

J is TRBJ1-2 and V is TRBV7-9; no reliable D call. The CDR3 sequence is 15 residues long. CDR1 and CDR2 (germline): SEHNR, FQNEAQ (reference sequence). Trimming took off 7 bases at V and 4 bases at J, with 19 bases between the two ends. CDR3 sequence (DNA): TGTGCCAGCACCACGATTGGGGTAGGAGGCTATGGCTACACCTTC. Its protein is CASTTIGVGGYGYTF. Filled out from reference TRBV7-9 and TRBJ1-2, the complete variable domain reads DTGVSQNPRHKITKRGQNVTFRCDPISEHNRLYWYRQTLGQGPEFLTYFQNEAQLEKSRLLSDRFSAERPKGSFSTLEIQRTEQGDSAMYLCASTTIGVGGYGYTFGSGTRLTVV.

The chain is built from TRBV11-3 and TRBJ1-6, with TRBD1 matching 11 bases. Trimming removed 5 bases from V and 10 bases from J; junction bases left unmatched: 4. The CDR3 sequence is 14 residues long. Germline V gene data show CDR1 as SGHNT and CDR2 as YENEEA. CDR3 bases: TGTGCCAGCAGCGAGGACAGGGGGCACTCACCCCTCCACTTT. As protein: CASSEDRGHSPLHF.

The chain couples TRBV13 to TRBJ2-2, with a weak D call TRBD1 (5 bases). The germline V gene has CDR1 PRHDT and CDR2 FYEKMQ (reference sequence). This CDR3 has 14 amino acids. V lost 5 bases and J lost 4, with 11 bases in between. This chain's CDR3 is CASSADRFTGELFF. For the CDR3, the DNA is TGTGCCAGCAGCGCCGACAGATTCACCGGGGAGCTGTTTTTT.

This clone occurred once. This chain connects TRBV7-8 to TRBJ2-1; TRBD1 matches at 11 bases. CDR1 and CDR2 (germline): SGHVS, FQNEAQ. The length of the CDR3 is 16 residues. With V trimmed by 5 bases and J by 9 bases, 12 bases remained unmatched. The CDR3 DNA sequence: TGTGCCAGCAGCCCCGTCCGGACAGGGGGCTTTGGTGAGCAGTTCTTC. Protein sequence: CASSPVRTGGFGEQFF.

The V call is TRBV10-2, the J call TRBJ1-1, with unresolved D. Trimming took off 8 bases at V and 1 base at J, with 11 bases between the two ends. Germline CDR1 reads WSHSY; CDR2 reads SAAADI. CDR3 size: 13 residues. The CDR3 nucleotides read TGCGCCAGCGGTAATGGCAGGAACACTGAAGCTTTCTTT. The encoded protein is CASGNGRNTEAFF.

This chain links TRBV6-5 with TRBJ2-4; 7 bases are a match to TRBD2. The CDR3 totals 14 residues. V was clipped by 7 bases and J by 5 bases; unmatched bases: 8. In germline, CDR1 is MNHEY, CDR2 SVGAGI. The CDR3 region is CASTSGGGENIQYF. As DNA, the CDR3 is TGTGCCAGCACCTCCGGGGGAGGGGAAAACATTCAGTACTTC.

The chain combines TRBV2 with TRBJ1-1; 8 bases match TRBD1. The CDR3 totals 14 residues. Germline CDR1 reads SNHLY; CDR2 reads FYNNEI. The J segment lost 2 bases and the V segment lost 5 bases, leaving 4 bases of the junction unmatched. The DNA of the CDR3 is TGTGCCAGCAGTCAGGACAGGGAAAACACTGAAGCTTTCTTT. Translation: CASSQDRENTEAFF.

The chain couples TRBV5-1 to TRBJ2-2, with a weak D call TRBD1 (6 bases). In germline, CDR1 is SGHRS, CDR2 YFSETQ. With 0 bases removed from V and 7 bases from J, the gap between germline ends came to 10 bases. The CDR3 loop spans 14 amino acids. The CDR3 loop is CASSLDRVGGELFF. CDR3 DNA sequence: TGCGCCAGCAGCTTGGACAGGGTGGGCGGGGAGCTGTTTTTT. Looking up the rest from reference TRBV5-1 and TRBJ2-2 gives the full variable domain: KAGVTQTPRYLIKTRGQQVTLSCSPISGHRSVSWYQQTPGQGLQFLFEYFSETQRNKGNFPGRFSGRQFSNSRSEMNVSTLELGDSALYLCASSLDRVGGELFFGEGSRLTVL.

The chain combines TRBV5-6 with TRBJ2-3, with 10 bases lining up with TRBD2. This CDR3 spans 15 amino acids. Germline trimming cut 4 bases from V and 6 bases from J; bases unmatched to any gene: 8. Germline CDR1 and CDR2: SGHDT and YYEEEE. Written as DNA, the CDR3 is TGTGCCAGCAGCAGGGGACTAGCGACGTTGGATACGCAGTATTTT. Translation: CASSRGLATLDTQYF.

V is TRBV4-3 and J is TRBJ1-1; D is undetermined. The V gene's germline CDR1 is LGHNA and CDR2 YSLEER. V was trimmed by 1 base and J by 1 base, leaving 10 bases between them. CDR3 length equals 15 residues. CDR3 amino acids: CASSQGRTANTEAFF. The CDR3 DNA follows: TGCGCCAGCAGCCAAGGACGAACAGCGAACACTGAAGCTTTCTTT.